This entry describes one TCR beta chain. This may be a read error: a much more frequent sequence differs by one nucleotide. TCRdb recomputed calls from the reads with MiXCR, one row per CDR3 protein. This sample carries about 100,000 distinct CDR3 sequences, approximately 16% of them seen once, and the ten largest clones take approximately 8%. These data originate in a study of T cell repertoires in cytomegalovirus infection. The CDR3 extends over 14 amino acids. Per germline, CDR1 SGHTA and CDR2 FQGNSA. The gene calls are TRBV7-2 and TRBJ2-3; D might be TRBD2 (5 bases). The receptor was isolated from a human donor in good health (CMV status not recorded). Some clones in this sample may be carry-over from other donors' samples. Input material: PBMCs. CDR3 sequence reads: CASSIRRSTDMQYF. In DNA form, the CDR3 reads TGTGCCAGCAGCATAAGGAGGTCCACAGATATGCAGTATTTT.